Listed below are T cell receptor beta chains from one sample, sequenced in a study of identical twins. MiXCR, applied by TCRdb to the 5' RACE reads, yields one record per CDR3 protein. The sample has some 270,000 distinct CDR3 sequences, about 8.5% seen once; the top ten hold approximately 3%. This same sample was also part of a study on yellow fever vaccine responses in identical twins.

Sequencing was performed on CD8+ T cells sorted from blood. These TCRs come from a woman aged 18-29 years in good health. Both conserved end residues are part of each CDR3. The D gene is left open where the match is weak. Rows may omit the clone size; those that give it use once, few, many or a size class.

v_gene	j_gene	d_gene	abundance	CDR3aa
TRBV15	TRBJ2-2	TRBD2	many	CATSRDLILAGNTGELFF
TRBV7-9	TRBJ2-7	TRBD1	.	CASSSGTGAGYEQYF
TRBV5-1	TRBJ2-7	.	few	CASSAFSGYEQYF
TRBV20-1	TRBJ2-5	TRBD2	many	CSASQRGVQETQYF
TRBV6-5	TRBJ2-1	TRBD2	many	CASSYRTSGPPEQFF
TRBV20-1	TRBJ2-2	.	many	CSARDYRTSVPGELFF
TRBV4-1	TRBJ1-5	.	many	CASSQVARPREPQHF
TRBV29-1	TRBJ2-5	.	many	CSAPYQETQYF
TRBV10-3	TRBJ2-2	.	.	CAISDWQFGELFF
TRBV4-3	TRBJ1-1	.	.	CASSQDALGSVEAFF
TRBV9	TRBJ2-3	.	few	CASSAVRASDTQYF
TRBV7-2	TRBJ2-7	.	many	CASSLGFSEQYF
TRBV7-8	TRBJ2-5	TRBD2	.	CASIELAGNFAETQYF
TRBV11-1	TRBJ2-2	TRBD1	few	CASSNPGTGGRVTGELFF
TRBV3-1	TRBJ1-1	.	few	CASSQTVNTEAFF
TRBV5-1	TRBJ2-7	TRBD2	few	CASSTLAGERAYEQYF
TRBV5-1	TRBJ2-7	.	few	CASSSRGPDYEQYF
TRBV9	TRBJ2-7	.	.	CASSVEGQGGDEQYF
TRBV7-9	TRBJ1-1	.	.	CASSGLGGYTEAFF
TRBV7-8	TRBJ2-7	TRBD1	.	CASSPRQGPSYEQYF
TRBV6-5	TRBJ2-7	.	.	CASSYMGTSYEQYF
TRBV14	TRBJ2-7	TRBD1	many	CASSPGQDYEQYF
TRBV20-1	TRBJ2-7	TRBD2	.	CSARSLAESYEQYF
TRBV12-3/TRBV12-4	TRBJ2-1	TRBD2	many	CASSIAGGSNEQFF
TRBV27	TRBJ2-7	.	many	CASRGFSGLGGEQYF
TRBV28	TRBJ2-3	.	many	CASSPINTDTQYF
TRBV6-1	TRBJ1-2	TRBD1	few	CASEIRDRDYGYTF
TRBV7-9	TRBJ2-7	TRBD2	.	CASSLNKVAGRYEQYF
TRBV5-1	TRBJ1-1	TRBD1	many	CASSLVQGPLINTEAFF
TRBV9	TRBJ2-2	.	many	CASSGGPPDAGELFF
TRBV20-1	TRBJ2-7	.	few	CSARDFQGISHEQYF
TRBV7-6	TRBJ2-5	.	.	CASSSIGVQETQYF
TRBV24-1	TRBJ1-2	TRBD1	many	CATSGTGSGGYTF
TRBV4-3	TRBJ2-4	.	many	CASSQALRNIQYF
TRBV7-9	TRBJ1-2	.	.	CASSLADRLYGYTF
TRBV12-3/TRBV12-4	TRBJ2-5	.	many	CASSRGTGGETQYF
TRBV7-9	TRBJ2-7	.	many	CAIGGSSYEQYF
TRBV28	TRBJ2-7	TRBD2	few	CASSLGLAGVEQYF
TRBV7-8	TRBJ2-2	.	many	CASSSATRDIYTGELFF
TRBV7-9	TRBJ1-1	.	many	CASSLEGVNTEAFF
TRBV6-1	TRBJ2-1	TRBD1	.	CASSPDRATYNEQFF
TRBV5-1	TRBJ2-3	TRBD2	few	CASSSKRGGSADTQYF